A single sample is the source of the 25 T cell receptor beta chains below, sequenced in a study of Ad26.COV2.S vaccination and SARS-CoV-2 variants. The treatment here: some 19 received Ad26.COV2.S at low or high dose, single or two shots; about 5 received placebo; per-sample allocation not given. Collection of samples fell on day 63 after the first vaccine or placebo injection. Here immunoSEQ multiplex PCR was the method, and the copy in TCRdb shows in-frame clones only, minus some. The sample holds roughly 300,000 clones, around 88% seen once. The sample in question was peripheral blood, obtained in a trial of Ad26.COV2.S vaccine versus placebo. These receptors were obtained from a person aged 18-60 years who received the Ad26.COV2.S COVID-19 vaccine or a placebo.

The chain couples TRBV2 to TRBJ1-1; D gene unclear. The CDR3 length is 14 residues. V lost 8 bases, J lost 3 bases, and 16 bases lay in between. CDR1 and CDR2 from the germline V gene are SNHLY and FYNNEI. Written as DNA, the CDR3 is TGTGCCAGCGAAAAGGGAAAGAGGGACACTGAAGCTTTCTTT. This encodes CASEKGKRDTEAFF.

The rearrangement joins TRBV7-2 to TRBJ1-6; 7 bases match TRBD1. V trimming: 5 bases; J trimming: 2 bases; junction bases outside the gene matches: 3. The CDR3 totals 15 residues. The germline V gene has CDR1 SGHTA and CDR2 FQGNSA. The CDR3 DNA sequence: TGTGCCAGCAGCCCGGACAGGACCTATAATTCACCCCTCCACTTT. As protein: CASSPDRTYNSPLHF.

This chain links TRBV5-1 with TRBJ2-1; TRBD2 matches at 8 bases. Germline CDR1 reads SGHRS; CDR2 reads YFSETQ. The CDR3 sequence is 15 residues long. J was trimmed by 1 base and V by 5 bases; bases with no gene match: 5. The CDR3 spells CASRSTSGSYNEQFF. The CDR3 DNA is TGCGCCAGCAGGAGTACTAGCGGTTCCTACAATGAGCAGTTCTTC.

This clone showed up just a few times. This sequence joins TRBV5-4 and TRBJ1-1; TRBD1 aligns across 8 bases. This CDR3 region has 14 residues. V shed 5 bases, J shed 3 bases, and the junction held 6 bases outside the gene matches. Germline CDR1 reads SGHNT; CDR2 reads YYREEE (reference sequence). The CDR3 region has the DNA TGTGCCAGCAGGAAAATGACAGGGGACACTGAAGCTTTCTTT. It specifies CASRKMTGDTEAFF.

This clone was recorded once. The V gene is TRBV18, the J gene TRBJ1-6, with D perhaps matching TRBD1 (5 bases). CDR1 KGHSH and CDR2 LQKENI come from the germline V gene. V was clipped by 2 bases and J by 0 bases, with 20 bases between them. The CDR3 totals 20 residues. CDR3 sequence reads: CASSPTTTRVFGSYNSPLHF. The DNA for the CDR3 is TGTGCCAGCTCACCAACGACGACCAGGGTATTCGGCTCCTATAATTCACCCCTCCACTTT.

The chain has TRBV5-6 and TRBJ1-1, with TRBD1 matching over 8 bases. Germline CDR1 and CDR2: SGHDT and YYEEEE. After removal of 2 bases from V and 5 bases from J, the junction contained 5 bases not matched to a gene. CDR3 size: 14 residues. In DNA, the CDR3 is TGTGCCAGCAGCTTCCGGACAGGGAGGACTGAAGCTTTCTTT. Protein: CASSFRTGRTEAFF.

The chain has TRBV5-3 and TRBJ1-3, with 9 bases fitting TRBD1. TRBV5-3 is classed as an ORF, of uncertain function. J was trimmed by 4 bases and V by 1 base; bases with no gene match: 0. The CDR3 runs 14 residues. The CDR3 region is CARSLTGGGNTIYF. DNA for the CDR3: TGTGCCAGAAGCTTGACAGGGGGCGGAAACACCATATATTTT.

V is TRBV19 and J is TRBJ1-1, with unresolved D. Trimming shortened V by 7 bases and J by 3 bases, and 21 bases separated the two germline ends. The CDR3 covers 16 residues. CDR1 is LNHDA, CDR2 SQIVND, per germline (reference sequence). The CDR3 DNA sequence: TGTGCCAGTACTCTAGCCGTGGCGGGGAGGGACACTGAAGCTTTCTTT. It yields the protein CASTLAVAGRDTEAFF.

The V and J genes are TRBV6-5 and TRBJ1-4; TRBD1 matches at 7 bases. The CDR3 consists of 15 residues. V shed 6 bases and J 8 bases; nucleotides not matched to a gene: 12. Per the germline V gene, CDR1 is MNHEY and CDR2 is SVGAGI. The CDR3 DNA follows: TGTGCCAGCAGGGGCCGGACAGGCGACAGGGAAAAACTGTTTTTT. Translated: CASRGRTGDREKLFF.

The J gene is TRBJ1-2, the V gene TRBV6-2 or TRBV6-3, with D tentatively TRBD1 (5 bases). Germline V gene data show CDR1 as MNHEY and CDR2 as SVGEGT. V lost 3 bases, J lost 7 bases, and 15 bases lay in between. This CDR3 is built from 14 residues. For the CDR3, the DNA is TGTGCCAGCAGTTATGGAGGGGCAATCAGTGGCTACACCTTC. Its translation: CASSYGGAISGYTF.

The CDR3, as DNA: TGTGCCAGCAGCTTGGCCTCGGTCACAGATACGCAGTATTTT. Amino acids: CASSLASVTDTQYF. The gene calls are TRBV5-5 and TRBJ2-3; D uncertain. Trimming shortened V by 0 bases and J by 2 bases, and 7 bases separated the two germline ends. CDR1 is SGHKS and CDR2 is YYEKEE in the germline V gene (reference sequence). The CDR3 consists of 14 residues.

The chain links TRBV19 to TRBJ1-5, with a tentative D call TRBD1 (6 bases). Trimming took 0 bases from V and 4 from J, leaving 16 bases between them. Germline assignment: CDR1 LNHDA and CDR2 SQIVND (reference sequence). The CDR3 length is 17 residues. CDR3 nucleotides: TGTGCCAGTAGTATAGATTGGAGGGGGACGGAAAATCAGCCCCAGCATTTT. Translated, it gives CASSIDWRGTENQPQHF.

This clone was recorded only once. The chain combines TRBV21-1 with TRBJ1-3. TRBV21-1 is annotated as a pseudogene. CDR3 length: 16 amino acids. The CDR3 DNA follows: TGTGCCAGCAGCAAAGCCATCGGGTTCTCTGGAAACACCATATATTTT. Translating gives CASSKAIGFSGNTIYF.

The genes are TRBV9 and TRBJ2-1; possible D gene TRBD2, 6 bases. Germline CDR1 is SGDLS and CDR2 is YYNGEE. The ends were cut back, 0 bases at V and 1 base at J, with 14 bases in the middle. This CDR3 is 17 amino acids long. Here the CDR3 reads CASSVGSGGISYNEQFF. CDR3 in DNA: TGTGCCAGCAGCGTAGGAAGTGGCGGGATATCCTACAATGAGCAGTTCTTC.

This clone was seen only a few times. The rearrangement uses TRBV27 and TRBJ2-3, with D perhaps TRBD2 (6 bases). CDR1 and CDR2 from the germline V gene are MNHEY and SMNVEV (reference sequence). V dropped 1 base and J dropped 3 bases, with 8 bases sitting between them. The CDR3 is 14 residues long. The CDR3 here is CASSLFGGTDTQYF. CDR3 nucleotide sequence: TGTGCCAGCAGTTTATTTGGGGGGACAGATACGCAGTATTTT.

The CDR3 loop is CASSLAEAELYEQYF. Here the CDR3 DNA reads TGTGCCAGCAGCTTAGCGGAGGCAGAGCTCTACGAGCAGTACTTC. The gene calls are TRBV7-9 and TRBJ2-7; TRBD2 is a possible D gene (5 bases). Germline V gene data show CDR1 as SEHNR and CDR2 as FQNEAQ (reference sequence). Trimming cost V 0 bases and J 3 bases, with 12 bases left between them. This CDR3 contains 15 residues.

This chain joins TRBV27 and TRBJ1-1; D uncertain. Trimming took off 8 bases at V and 4 bases at J, with 26 bases between the two ends. CDR3 length: 17 residues. Germline CDR1 MNHEY, CDR2 SMNVEV (reference sequence). The CDR3 coding sequence is TGTGCCAGCGGTATGATTACCTGGATTAAAGGGTCCACTGAAGCTTTCTTT. This translates into CASGMITWIKGSTEAFF.

The V gene is TRBV19, the J gene TRBJ1-1, with TRBD1 matching over 10 bases. The CDR3 length is 13 residues. Trimming removed 3 bases from V and 8 bases from J; junction bases left unmatched: 3. Per the germline V gene, CDR1 is LNHDA and CDR2 is SQIVND (reference sequence). CDR3 coding DNA: TGTGCCAGTAGTATCTCGACAGGGGGCGAAGCTTTCTTT. Encoded protein: CASSISTGGEAFF. The variable domain in full, with the rest retrieved from reference TRBV19 and TRBJ1-1, is DGGITQSPKYLFRKEGQNVTLSCEQNLNHDAMYWYRQDPGQGLRLIYYSQIVNDFQKGDIAEGYSVSREKKESFPLTVTSAQKNPTAFYLCASSISTGGEAFFGQGTRLTVV.

V is TRBV11-2 and J is TRBJ2-4; D is perhaps TRBD2 (5 bases). This CDR3 has 14 amino acids. The germline V gene has CDR1 SGHAT and CDR2 FQNNGV. The V end lost 1 base, the J end lost 8 bases, and 12 bases lay between the germline ends. In DNA form, the CDR3 reads TGTGCCAGCAGCTTAGCCACCAAGGAGGACATTCAGTACTTC. This codes for CASSLATKEDIQYF.

This chain uses TRBV11-2 with TRBJ2-7; D is unclear. CDR1 SGHAT and CDR2 FQNNGV come from the germline V gene. The CDR3 has 14 amino acids. V gave up 1 base and J gave up 1 base, with 8 bases separating them. The CDR3 region is CASSLVLLSYEQYF. The CDR3 DNA sequence: TGTGCCAGCAGCTTAGTCTTGCTATCCTACGAGCAGTACTTC.

CDR3 amino acids: CASSLRGYTGELFF. CDR3 coding DNA: TGTGCCAGCAGCTTAAGGGGATACACCGGGGAGCTGTTTTTT. J is TRBJ2-2 and V is TRBV7-2, with a possible D match to TRBD1 (5 bases). CDR1 and CDR2 (germline): SGHTA, FQGNSA. The CDR3 sequence is 14 residues long. V gave up 2 bases and J gave up 3 bases, with 7 bases separating them.

The rearrangement uses TRBV15 and TRBJ2-5, with 8 bases identical to TRBD1. This CDR3 contains 15 residues. Germline assignment: CDR1 LNHNV and CDR2 YYDKDF (reference sequence). V was pared by 3 bases and J by 2 bases, with 5 bases of the junction left unmatched. DNA for the CDR3: TGTGCCACCAGCAGGGAACAGGGGGTACAAGAGACCCAGTACTTC. It is translated as CATSREQGVQETQYF.

The V and J genes are TRBV5-1 and TRBJ2-1, with 8 positions matching TRBD2. This CDR3 is 15 amino acids long. Looked up from germline, CDR1 is SGHRS and CDR2 is YFSETQ. V gave up 1 base and J gave up 8 bases; unmatched junction bases: 8. As DNA, the CDR3 is TGCGCCAGCAGCTTGAGGGGCGGGAGGTTGGATGAGCAGTTCTTC. Protein: CASSLRGGRLDEQFF.

The V and J genes are TRBV9 and TRBJ2-1; 7 positions match TRBD1. Germline values: CDR1 SGDLS, CDR2 YYNGEE. CDR3 length: 19 amino acids. The J segment lost 0 bases and the V segment lost 2 bases, leaving 14 bases of the junction unmatched. The CDR3 DNA reads TGTGCCAGCAGCGTTTCGGGACAGTCCTTAAGAAGCTCCTACAATGAGCAGTTCTTC. It codes for CASSVSGQSLRSSYNEQFF.

The count of this clone is one. The V call is TRBV9, the J call TRBJ2-3; a weak D match, TRBD1 (7 bases). CDR3 length equals 16 residues. Trimming left V 6 bases short and J 2 bases short, with 19 bases between. Germline CDR1 is SGDLS and CDR2 is YYNGEE. The CDR3 is CASTLGGGGLTDTQYF. CDR3 DNA: TGTGCCAGCACCTTAGGAGGGGGCGGCCTCACAGATACGCAGTATTTT.